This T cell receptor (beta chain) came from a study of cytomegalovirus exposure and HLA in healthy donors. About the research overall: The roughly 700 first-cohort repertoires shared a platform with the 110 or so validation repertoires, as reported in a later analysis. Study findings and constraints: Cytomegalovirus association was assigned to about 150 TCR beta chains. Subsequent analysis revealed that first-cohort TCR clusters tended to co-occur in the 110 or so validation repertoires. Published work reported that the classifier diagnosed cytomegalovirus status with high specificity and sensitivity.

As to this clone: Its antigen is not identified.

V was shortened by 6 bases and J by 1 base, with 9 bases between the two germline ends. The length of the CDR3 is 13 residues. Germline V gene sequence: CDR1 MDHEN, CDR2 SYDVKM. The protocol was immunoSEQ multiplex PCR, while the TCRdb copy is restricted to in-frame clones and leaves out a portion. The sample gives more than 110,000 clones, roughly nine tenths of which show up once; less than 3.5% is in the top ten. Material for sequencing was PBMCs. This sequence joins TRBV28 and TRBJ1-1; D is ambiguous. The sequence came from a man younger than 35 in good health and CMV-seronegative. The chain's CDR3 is CASSLIGNTEAFF. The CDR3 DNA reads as TGTGCCAGCAGCCTAATCGGGAACACTGAAGCTTTCTTT.